This entry features one T cell receptor (beta chain) sequence. The V gene end was trimmed by 1 base and the J gene end by 4 bases; junction bases not matched to a gene: 8. CDR1 is SGHAT and CDR2 is FQNNGV in the germline V gene. The length of the CDR3 is 17 residues. Source study methods: The authors estimated nucleated cell counts from reference gene primer amplification. Sequencing was performed with immunoSEQ multiplex PCR; in TCRdb, only in-frame clones are kept and a portion is missing. V, J and clone size reflect that table, while D and trimming were determined from the DNA. The sample lists more than 95,000 clones, 85% occurring once. The sample comes from a study of blood T cell repertoires in COVID-19.

The TCR sequence derives from a woman aged 80 or over with COVID-19, enrolled during active disease. This chain links TRBV11-2 with TRBJ2-5; the match to TRBD2 covers 11 bases. Sequencing was carried out using peripheral blood. CDR3: CASSLVASGRLGETQYF. The CDR3 DNA reads TGTGCCAGCAGCTTAGTGGCTAGCGGGAGGTTGGGAGAGACCCAGTACTTC.